Following are 14 T cell receptor beta chains from one sample sequenced in a study of cytomegalovirus exposure and HLA in healthy donors. The method was immunoSEQ multiplex PCR; TCRdb's version includes in-frame clones alone and lacks a portion of them. The table lists some 170,000 clones, more than 75% of them singletons. The sequenced sample consisted of PBMCs. Every receptor here comes from a woman in her thirties in good health and CMV-seronegative.

This clone was counted only a few times. The chain combines TRBV7-6 with TRBJ1-2; D remains ambiguous. V was clipped by 3 bases and J by 2 bases, with 13 bases between them. CDR3 length: 15 amino acids. CDR1 and CDR2 from the germline V gene are SGHVS and FNYEAQ. This CDR3 is CASSLTSERNYGYTF. The CDR3 bases are TGTGCCAGCAGCTTGACGTCGGAGCGGAACTATGGCTACACCTTC.

The rearrangement uses TRBV10-3 and TRBJ2-7, with D tentatively TRBD2 (6 bases). Trimming took off 4 bases at V and 2 bases at J, with 15 bases between the two ends. Germline lookup yields CDR1 ENHRY and CDR2 SYGVKD. This CDR3 spans 15 amino acids. DNA for the CDR3: TGTGCCATCAGTGGTACCGGGACTGGAGCCTACGAGCAGTACTTC. Its protein is CAISGTGTGAYEQYF.

The rearrangement uses TRBV27 and TRBJ1-3; TRBD1 matches 10 bases. This CDR3 is built from 16 residues. The J segment lost 2 bases and the V segment lost 1 base, leaving 2 bases of the junction unmatched. CDR1 is MNHEY and CDR2 is SMNVEV in the germline V gene (reference sequence). CDR3 DNA sequence: TGTGCCAGCAGTTTATTGGGGACAGGGGCTGGAAACACCATATATTTT. Translation: CASSLLGTGAGNTIYF.

This clone has only a few counts. This chain uses TRBV30 with TRBJ2-2; D not resolved. CDR1 is GTSNPN and CDR2 is SVGIG in the germline V gene (reference sequence). Trimming shortened V by 3 bases and J by 7 bases, and 9 bases separated the two germline ends. This CDR3 is 12 amino acids long. The DNA of the CDR3 is TGTGCCTGGAGCGGAGTCGGCGGGGAGCTGTTTTTT. Protein sequence: CAWSGVGGELFF.

This clone has just one count. The chain has TRBV7-9 and TRBJ2-7; TRBD1 agrees at 10 bases. This CDR3 region has 17 residues. J was trimmed by 5 bases and V by 5 bases; bases with no gene match: 15. Germline V gene lookup returns CDR1 SEHNR and CDR2 FQNEAQ (reference sequence). CDR3: CASSLLGGRDRGDEQYF. The CDR3 region has the DNA TGTGCCAGCAGCCTCCTCGGGGGGAGGGACAGGGGCGACGAGCAGTACTTC.

The chain joins TRBV5-6 to TRBJ2-5; 7 bases align to TRBD1. CDR3 size: 16 residues. Losses at the gene ends were 4 bases for V and 2 bases for J; bases not matched to a gene: 11. Per germline, CDR1 SGHDT and CDR2 YYEEEE. CDR3 loop: CASSERRQGHQETQYF. CDR3 nucleotides: TGTGCCAGCAGCGAACGCAGACAGGGACATCAAGAGACCCAGTACTTC.

The J gene is TRBJ2-7, the V gene TRBV2; TRBD1 matches 9 bases. The CDR3 has 14 amino acids. The germline CDR1 and CDR2 sequences are SNHLY and FYNNEI. V gave up 4 bases and J gave up 3 bases; unmatched junction bases: 4. CDR3 protein: CASSVGQGNYEQYF. CDR3 in DNA: TGTGCCAGCAGTGTAGGACAGGGGAACTACGAGCAGTACTTC.

The V gene is TRBV19, the J gene TRBJ2-1; 12 bases map to TRBD2. This CDR3 comprises 15 residues. From germline, CDR1 is LNHDA and CDR2 SQIVND (reference sequence). The J segment lost 8 bases and the V segment lost 5 bases, leaving 7 bases of the junction unmatched. CDR3 nucleotide sequence: TGTGCCAGTAGTGTTGCTAGCGGGGGGGGGCATGAGCAGTTCTTC. It specifies CASSVASGGGHEQFF.

This clone was found once. The rearrangement links TRBV11-2 to TRBJ2-5; D ambiguous. The V end was cut by 3 bases, the J end by 5 bases, with 4 bases between. This CDR3 comprises 11 residues. Germline V CDR1 and CDR2: SGHAT, FQNNGV. CDR3 amino acids: CASSFSETQYF. The CDR3 DNA follows: TGTGCCAGCAGCTTCTCCGAGACCCAGTACTTC.

The V call is TRBV4-1, the J call TRBJ2-3; 13 bases map to TRBD2. Germline trimming cut 3 bases from V and 3 bases from J; bases unmatched to any gene: 9. CDR3 length: 18 residues. Looked up from germline, CDR1 is MGHRA and CDR2 is YSYEKL. The CDR3 sequence: CASSHTSGGAVVTDTQYF. CDR3 DNA: TGCGCCAGCAGCCACACTAGCGGGGGGGCAGTTGTTACAGATACGCAGTATTTT.

This clone was recorded once. The rearrangement uses TRBV9 and TRBJ2-5; tentatively, D is TRBD1 (6 bases). V lost 4 bases to trimming and J lost 2 bases, with 9 bases between them. Germline V gene sequence: CDR1 SGDLS, CDR2 YYNGEE. This CDR3 spans 13 amino acids. The CDR3 protein is CASSPGQQETQYF. The CDR3 bases are TGTGCCAGCAGCCCGGGACAACAAGAGACCCAGTACTTC.

The gene calls are TRBV13 and TRBJ1-1; D possibly corresponds to TRBD1 (5 bases). Germline lookup yields CDR1 PRHDT and CDR2 FYEKMQ (reference sequence). V was shortened by 5 bases and J by 0 bases, with 10 bases between the two germline ends. The CDR3 has 14 amino acids. This CDR3 reads CASSPRQLNTEAFF. CDR3 coding DNA: TGTGCCAGCAGCCCCCGACAGCTGAACACTGAAGCTTTCTTT.

This clone was seen once. The V and J genes are TRBV19 and TRBJ1-1, with D possibly matching TRBD1 (5 bases). The ends were cut back, 3 bases at V and 0 bases at J, with 11 bases in the middle. CDR3 length: 15 amino acids. CDR1 LNHDA and CDR2 SQIVND come from the germline V gene (reference sequence). The CDR3 region has the DNA TGTGCCAGTAGTATTCAGGGTAGTCTGAACACTGAAGCTTTCTTT. Protein: CASSIQGSLNTEAFF.

J is TRBJ1-5 and V is TRBV19; perhaps TRBD1 as D (5 bases). Germline lookup yields CDR1 LNHDA and CDR2 SQIVND (reference sequence). The length of the CDR3 is 14 residues. V lost 3 bases and J 1 base, leaving 7 bases between the germline ends. The CDR3 spells CASSMGHSNQPQHF. CDR3 nucleotide sequence: TGTGCCAGTAGTATGGGGCACAGCAATCAGCCCCAGCATTTT.